The present T cell receptor (beta chain) was sequenced within a study of molecular identifiers for immune sequencing clone quantification. Each CDR3 protein gets one entry after TCRdb re-called the PCR reads with MiXCR. The data contain around 480,000 distinct CDR3 sequences, 20% to 25% of them singletons. This clonotype was seen only a few times. Per the germline V gene, CDR1 is MDHEN and CDR2 is SYDVKM. V was trimmed by 7 bases and J by 1 base, leaving 13 bases between them. The CDR3 loop spans 14 amino acids. The chain employs TRBV28 and TRBJ2-5; maybe TRBD1 (6 bases). This clonotype was obtained from a human donor in good health. Some libraries in this study had Jurkat cell RNA spiked in. Sequences were obtained from naive CD8+ T cells from blood, with Jurkat cell RNA spiked in. Subset noted: FACS-sorted CD8+CD4-CCR7+CD45RA+ naive T cells. The CDR3 spells CASNRQAPQETQYF. The CDR3 bases are TGTGCCAGCAACCGACAGGCCCCCCAAGAGACCCAGTACTTC.